This entry is about one T cell receptor beta chain. The sample originates from a study of T cells in Graves' hyperthyroidism and ophthalmopathy. Researchers took RNA transcripts and amplified the TCR beta CDR3 regions from them. HTBI primers were used for first-round RT-PCR of the TCR CDR3. TCRdb called the multiplex PCR reads again in MiXCR, with one record for every CDR3 protein. The data show approximately 640,000 distinct CDR3 sequences, 15% to 20% seen once. Graves' hyperthyroidism showing no ophthalmopathy progression within 18 months was considered stable. Germline V gene sequence: CDR1 SGHVS, CDR2 FQNEAQ. CDR3 length: 15 amino acids. The V end lost 1 base, the J end lost 5 bases, and 14 bases lay between the germline ends.

This rearrangement joins TRBV7-8 to TRBJ1-1; tentatively, D is TRBD1 (5 bases). The receptor was isolated from a man aged 50-59 years with Graves' hyperthyroidism. The sample consisted of blood. In nucleotides, the CDR3 is TGTGCCAGCAGCTTAGTTCAGGGTAGGGGAACTGAAGCTTTCTTT. Its protein is CASSLVQGRGTEAFF.